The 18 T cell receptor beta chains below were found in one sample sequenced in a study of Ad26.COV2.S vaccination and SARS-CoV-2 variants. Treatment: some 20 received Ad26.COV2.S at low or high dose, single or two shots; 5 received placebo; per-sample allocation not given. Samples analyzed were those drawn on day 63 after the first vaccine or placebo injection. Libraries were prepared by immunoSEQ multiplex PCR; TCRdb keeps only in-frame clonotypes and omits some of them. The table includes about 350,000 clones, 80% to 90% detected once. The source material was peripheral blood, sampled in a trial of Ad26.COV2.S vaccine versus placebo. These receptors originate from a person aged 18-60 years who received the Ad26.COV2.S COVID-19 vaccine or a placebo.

The CDR3 coding sequence is TGCGCCAGCAGCTTGTGGGCCAGGGGAGGGTCACCCCTCCACTTT. Translation: CASSLWARGGSPLHF. The chain uses TRBV5-1 and TRBJ1-6, with D maybe TRBD1 (6 bases). The ends were cut back, 1 base at V and 10 bases at J, with 15 bases in the middle. Germline V gene data show CDR1 as SGHRS and CDR2 as YFSETQ. The CDR3 has 15 residues.

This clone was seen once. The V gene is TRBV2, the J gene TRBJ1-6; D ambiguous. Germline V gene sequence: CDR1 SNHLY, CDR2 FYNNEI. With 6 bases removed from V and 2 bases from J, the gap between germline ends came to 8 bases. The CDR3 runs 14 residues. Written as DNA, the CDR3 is TGTGCCAGCAGCCCCCGGGCCTATAATTCACCCCTCCACTTT. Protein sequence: CASSPRAYNSPLHF.

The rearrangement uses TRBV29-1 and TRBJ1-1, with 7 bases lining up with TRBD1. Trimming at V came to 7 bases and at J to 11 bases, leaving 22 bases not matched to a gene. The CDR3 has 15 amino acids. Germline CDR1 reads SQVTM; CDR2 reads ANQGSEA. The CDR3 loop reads CSAEGAKGAQTTAFF. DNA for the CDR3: TGCAGCGCCGAGGGAGCGAAGGGGGCACAAACAACTGCTTTCTTT.

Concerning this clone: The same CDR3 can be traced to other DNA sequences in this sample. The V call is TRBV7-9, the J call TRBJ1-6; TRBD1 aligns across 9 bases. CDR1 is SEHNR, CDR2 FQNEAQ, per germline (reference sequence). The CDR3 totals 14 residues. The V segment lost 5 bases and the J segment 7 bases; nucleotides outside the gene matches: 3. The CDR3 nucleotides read TGTGCCAGCAGCGGGGACAGGGACAATTCACCCCTCCACTTT. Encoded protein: CASSGDRDNSPLHF.

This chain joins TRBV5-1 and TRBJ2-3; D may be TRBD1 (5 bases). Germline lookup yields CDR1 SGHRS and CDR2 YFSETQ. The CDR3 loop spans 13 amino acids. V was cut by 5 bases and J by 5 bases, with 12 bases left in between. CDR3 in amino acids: CASRVDQGDTQYF. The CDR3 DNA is TGCGCCAGCAGGGTAGATCAGGGAGATACGCAGTATTTT.

The CDR3 DNA sequence: TGCGCCAGCAGCTTGGGGAGCGTAAGCACAGATACGCAGTATTTT. Translation gives CASSLGSVSTDTQYF. The V and J genes are TRBV5-1 and TRBJ2-3, with unresolved D. From germline, CDR1 is SGHRS and CDR2 YFSETQ. The CDR3 is 15 amino acids. Trimming pared 0 bases from V and 0 bases from J, leaving 8 bases between.

The CDR3 coding sequence is TGTGCCAGCAGCCGGACAGGGGCGCTTCAAGGGAACACCATATATTTT. Translation: CASSRTGALQGNTIYF. The chain carries TRBV9 and TRBJ1-3; 9 nucleotides match TRBD1. The CDR3 contains 16 residues. The germline CDR1 and CDR2 sequences are SGDLS and YYNGEE. V lost 4 bases and J lost 7; bases outside the gene matches: 12. Supplemented by reference TRBV9 and TRBJ1-3, the full variable domain reads DSGVTQTPKHLITATGQRVTLRCSPRSGDLSVYWYQQSLDQGLQFLIQYYNGEERAKGNILERFSAQQFPDLHSELNLSSLELGDSALYFCASSRTGALQGNTIYFGEGSWLTVV.

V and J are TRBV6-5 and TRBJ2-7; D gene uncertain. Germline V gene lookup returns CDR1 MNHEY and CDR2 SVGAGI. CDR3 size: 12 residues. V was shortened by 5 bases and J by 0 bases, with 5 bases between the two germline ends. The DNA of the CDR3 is TGTGCCAGCAGTACGGGCTCCTACGAGCAGTACTTC. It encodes CASSTGSYEQYF.

CDR3 amino acids: CASSLGGAGDTEAFF. DNA for the CDR3: TGTGCCAGCAGCTTGGGTGGGGCTGGGGACACTGAAGCTTTCTTT. The gene calls are TRBV11-3 and TRBJ1-1, with a weak D call TRBD1 (5 bases). Trimming left V 3 bases short and J 3 bases short, with 14 bases between. CDR1 is SGHNT and CDR2 is YENEEA in the germline V gene. CDR3 length: 15 residues.

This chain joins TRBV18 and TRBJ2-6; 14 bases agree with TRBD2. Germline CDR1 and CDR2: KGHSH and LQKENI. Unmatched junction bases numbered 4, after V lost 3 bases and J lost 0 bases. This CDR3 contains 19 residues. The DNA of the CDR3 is TGTGCCAGCTCACCTGGACTAGCGGGGGGTTCCTCTGGGGCCAACGTCCTGACTTTC. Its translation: CASSPGLAGGSSGANVLTF. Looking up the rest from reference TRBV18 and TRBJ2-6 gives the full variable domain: NAGVMQNPRHLVRRRGQEARLRCSPMKGHSHVYWYRQLPEEGLKFMVYLQKENIIDESGMPKERFSAEFPKEGPSILRIQQVVRGDSAAYFCASSPGLAGGSSGANVLTFGAGSRLTVL.

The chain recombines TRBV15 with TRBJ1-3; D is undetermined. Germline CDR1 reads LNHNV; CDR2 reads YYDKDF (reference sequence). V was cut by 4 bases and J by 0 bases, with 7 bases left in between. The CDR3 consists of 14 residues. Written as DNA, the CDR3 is TGTGCCACCAGCAAAGGTGACTCTGGAAACACCATATATTTT. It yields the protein CATSKGDSGNTIYF.

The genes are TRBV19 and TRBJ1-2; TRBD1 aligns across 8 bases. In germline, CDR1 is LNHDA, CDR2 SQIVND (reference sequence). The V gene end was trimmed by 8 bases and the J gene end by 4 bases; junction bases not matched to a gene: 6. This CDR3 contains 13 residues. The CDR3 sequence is CASHSGGGYGYTF. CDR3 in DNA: TGTGCCAGTCATTCAGGGGGCGGCTATGGCTACACCTTC.

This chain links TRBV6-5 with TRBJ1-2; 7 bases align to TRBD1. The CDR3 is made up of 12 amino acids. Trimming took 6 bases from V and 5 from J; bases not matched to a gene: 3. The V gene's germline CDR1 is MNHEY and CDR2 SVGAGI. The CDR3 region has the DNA TGTGCCAGCAGAACAGGGGAGTATGGCTACACCTTC. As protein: CASRTGEYGYTF.

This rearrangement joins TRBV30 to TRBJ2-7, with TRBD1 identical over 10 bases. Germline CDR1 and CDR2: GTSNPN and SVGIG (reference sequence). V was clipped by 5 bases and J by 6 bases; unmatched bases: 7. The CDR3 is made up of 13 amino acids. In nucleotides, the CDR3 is TGTGCCTGGGGTAGACAGGGGGCGGGCGAGCAGTACTTC. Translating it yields CAWGRQGAGEQYF.

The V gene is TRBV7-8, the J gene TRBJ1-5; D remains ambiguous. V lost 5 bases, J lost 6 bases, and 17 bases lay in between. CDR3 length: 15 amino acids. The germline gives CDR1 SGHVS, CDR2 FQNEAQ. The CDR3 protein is CASSQWAITIQPQHF. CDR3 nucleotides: TGTGCCAGCAGCCAGTGGGCCATTACGATTCAGCCCCAGCATTTT.

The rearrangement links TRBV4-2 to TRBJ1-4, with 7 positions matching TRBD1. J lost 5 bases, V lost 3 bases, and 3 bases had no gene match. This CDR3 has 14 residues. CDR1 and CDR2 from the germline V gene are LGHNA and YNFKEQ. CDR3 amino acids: CASSQGQMNEKLFF. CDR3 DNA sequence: TGTGCCAGCAGCCAGGGACAGATGAATGAAAAACTGTTTTTT.

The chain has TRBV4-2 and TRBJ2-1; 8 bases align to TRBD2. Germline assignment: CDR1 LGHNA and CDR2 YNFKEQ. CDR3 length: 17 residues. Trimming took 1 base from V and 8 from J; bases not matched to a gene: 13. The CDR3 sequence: CASSQGWAAGVGDEQFF. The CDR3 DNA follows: TGTGCCAGCAGCCAAGGTTGGGCAGCGGGAGTCGGGGATGAGCAGTTCTTC.

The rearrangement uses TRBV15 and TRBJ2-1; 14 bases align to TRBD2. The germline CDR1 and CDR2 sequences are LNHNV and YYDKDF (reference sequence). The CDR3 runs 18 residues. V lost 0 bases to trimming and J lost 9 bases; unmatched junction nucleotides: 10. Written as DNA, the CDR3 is TGTGCCACCAGCAGAGATCCGAGGACTAGCGGGAGGTCTGGTGAGCAGTTCTTC. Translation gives CATSRDPRTSGRSGEQFF.